Detailed here is one T cell receptor beta chain. What it recognizes is unknown. The sample originates from a study of shared clonotypes between healthy human individuals. Study-wide context: The donor group consisted of two women and a few men, aged 18 to 49. Every donor yielded three CD4 naive, three CD4 memory, two CD8 naive and one CD8 memory plate. Study-level results: Around 5% of naive CD4 clonotypes were common to several donors.

In the original analysis: There were no quality scores in the junction-only immunoSEQ sequences, so filtering differed. Generated by immunoSEQ multiplex PCR, the TCRdb table keeps only in-frame clones and is missing some. V and J calls and clone size are given by that table; D and trimming were obtained from the DNA. The sample carries 2.5 million or so clones, around 94% recorded once. The material sequenced was naive CD4+ T cells sorted from blood. Documented subset: CD45RA+ positively selected. This clonotype originated in a young man in good health.

The CDR3 bases are TGCGCCAGCAGCTTCAACGGGGCCGCTGAAGCTTTCTTT. Residues: CASSFNGAAEAFF. This chain connects TRBV5-1 to TRBJ1-1; possibly TRBD1 for D (5 bases). Trimming shortened V by 2 bases and J by 6 bases, and 11 bases separated the two germline ends. The CDR3 runs to 13 residues. The germline gives CDR1 SGHRS, CDR2 YFSETQ.